This TCR beta chain was observed in a study of cytomegalovirus exposure and HLA in healthy donors. Study as a whole: From HLA-typed donors, an early data release held about 85 million unique TCRs.

Regarding this clone: The target antigen is unknown.

Regarding the study as a whole: Across donors, most TCRs were seen rarely, yet some public ones were widespread. In a later analysis, the majority of CMV-associated beta chains seemingly showed HLA restriction.

PCR used 60 Vbeta primers and 13 Jbeta primers. TCRdb keeps only in-frame clones here, not all; method: immunoSEQ multiplex PCR. Among some 210,000 clones, roughly 80% were seen once, and the ten largest hold over 3.5%. This CDR3 spans 18 amino acids. CDR1 and CDR2 (germline): MNHEY, SMNVEV (reference sequence). Trimming removed 0 bases from V and 0 bases from J, with 18 bases in between. Specimen: PBMCs. The chain combines TRBV27 with TRBJ2-7, with D maybe TRBD2 (6 bases). This TCR was recovered from a male donor in good health and CMV-seronegative. The CDR3 DNA reads TGTGCCAGCAGTTTATCACTCCTAGATAGCGGCCCCTCCTACGAGCAGTACTTC. Its protein is CASSLSLLDSGPSYEQYF.